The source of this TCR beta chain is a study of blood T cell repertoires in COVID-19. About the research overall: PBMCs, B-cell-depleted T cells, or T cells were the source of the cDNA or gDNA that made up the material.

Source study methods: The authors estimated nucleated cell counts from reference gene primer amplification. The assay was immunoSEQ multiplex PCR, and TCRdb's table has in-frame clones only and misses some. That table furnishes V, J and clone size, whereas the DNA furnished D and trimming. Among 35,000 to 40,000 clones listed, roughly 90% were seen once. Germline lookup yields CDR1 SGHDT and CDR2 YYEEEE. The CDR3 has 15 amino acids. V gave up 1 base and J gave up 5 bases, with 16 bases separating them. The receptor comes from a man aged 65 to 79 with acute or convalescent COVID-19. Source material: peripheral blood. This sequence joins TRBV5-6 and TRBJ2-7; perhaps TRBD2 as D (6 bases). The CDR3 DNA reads TGTGCCAGCAGCTTGTCCTGGGAGGCGGCAGACGAGCAGTACTTC. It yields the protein CASSLSWEAADEQYF. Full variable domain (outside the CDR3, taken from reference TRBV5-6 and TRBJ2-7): DAGVTQSPTHLIKTRGQQVTLRCSPKSGHDTVSWYQQALGQGPQFIFQYYEEEERQRGNFPDRFSGHQFPNYSSELNVNALLLGDSALYLCASSLSWEAADEQYFGPGTRLTVT.